These T cell receptor beta chains were read from a single sample in a study of STAT5B mutations in CD4+ large granular lymphocyte leukemia. Measured with immunoSEQ multiplex PCR; TCRdb has only the in-frame clones, and not every one. The sample has fewer than 45,000 clones, less than 85% seen once. Input material: CD4+ T cells from blood buffy coats. These receptors originate from a human donor in good health. CDR3s leave out the opening cysteine and the closing phenylalanine or tryptophan.

v_gene	j_gene	CDR3aa
TRBV9	TRBJ1-1	ASSVTGNAKAF
TRBV7-9	TRBJ2-1	ASSSRLAPGNEQF
TRBV7-2	TRBJ2-2	ASSYRQGASGELF
TRBV6-6	TRBJ2-2	ASSLTGLTNTGELF
TRBV28	TRBJ1-3	ASSLTHKPSGNTIY
TRBV19	TRBJ2-2	ASSIGGTARTGELF
TRBV5-1	TRBJ2-1	ASSLGLAGANEQF
TRBV2	TRBJ2-7	ASRKGLAGGPWEQY
TRBV18	TRBJ2-3	ASSPPAGTSTDTQY
TRBV15	TRBJ1-5	ATSREGAPIQPQH
TRBV18	TRBJ2-7	ASSQGSQPILHYEQY
TRBV6-6	TRBJ1-6	ASRWDSTSGSPLH
TRBV13	TRBJ2-3	ASSLGPGKSTDTQY
TRBV6-5	TRBJ1-2	ASSYLGTTNYGYT
TRBV6-1	TRBJ2-3	ASSEPAAGSTDTQY
TRBV19	TRBJ2-5	ASSITGIQETQY
TRBV19	TRBJ2-3	ASSIWASGNQDTQY
TRBV11-2	TRBJ2-1	ASSMDRGGNEQF
TRBV7-2	TRBJ1-1	ASSRRQGSEAF
TRBV19	TRBJ2-6	ASAFRVGANVLT
TRBV29-1	TRBJ1-2	SALSVAYYGYT
TRBV18	TRBJ2-6	ASSPERQGANVLT
TRBV6-5	TRBJ1-1	ASSYQTGQTEAF
TRBV6-5	TRBJ1-3	ASSYGRQGAGNTIY
TRBV2	TRBJ2-2	AGIPPPDRENTGELF
TRBV7-9	TRBJ1-1	ASSLTQGSSEAF
TRBV5-1	TRBJ2-4	ASSLEFGGAKNIQY
TRBV7-2	TRBJ2-3	ASSLGVTSGSTDTQY
TRBV11-3	TRBJ2-2	ASRGQSNTGELF
TRBV28	TRBJ2-1	ASSFMSGGVYNEQF
TRBV30	TRBJ1-2	AWTRPGQRNYGYT
TRBV18	TRBJ1-5	ASSPSRDQPQH
TRBV21-1	TRBJ2-3	ASSAGEASGITDTQY
TRBV28	TRBJ2-3	ASSPHLKGGTDTQY
TRBV28	TRBJ1-6	ASSLAYNSPLH
TRBV7-9	TRBJ1-6	ASSLESNSPLH
TRBV7-3	TRBJ2-3	ASSWDSSTNTQY
TRBV10-3	TRBJ1-1	AIRGTEHPEAF
TRBV10-3	TRBJ2-7	AISDSRTGSVEQY
TRBV10-2	TRBJ2-7	ASSEVWGVNYEQY
TRBV2	TRBJ1-4	ASSGTGRTNEKLF
TRBV5-4	TRBJ1-3	ASSVPGQGNTIY
TRBV9	TRBJ2-3	ASSVSTDTQY
TRBV30	TRBJ2-1	AWSVGLAGGQTF
TRBV4-1	TRBJ1-5	ASSQDSDSSRPQH
TRBV10-3	TRBJ1-1	AISESGSPEAF
TRBV30	TRBJ1-6	AWRAGSTLH
TRBV2	TRBJ1-6	ASSSPGTGANSPLH
TRBV28	TRBJ1-4	ASIEARRVGKLF
TRBV5-4	TRBJ2-3	ASSQSAGGADTQY
TRBV7-3	TRBJ1-5	ASSSDEGQPQH
TRBV7-2	TRBJ2-1	ASSPLVGTYNEQF
TRBV10-1	TRBJ2-1	ASSRSDITGTSGKNEQF
TRBV19	TRBJ1-2	ASSTPGTGGNYGYT
TRBV28	TRBJ2-1	ASSVGGGAIEQF
TRBV7-2	TRBJ2-1	ASSPDYNEQF
TRBV5-1	TRBJ1-6	ASSLVLVGANSPLH
TRBV30	.	ATIGVRGDYNEQF
TRBV6-6	TRBJ2-6	ASVGGLAGANVLT
TRBV6-5	TRBJ1-1	ASSARGWGAF